These T cell receptor beta chains were read from a single sample in a study of T-cell reconstitution after alpha-beta-depleted transplantation in children. A single record per CDR3 protein comes from TCRdb applying MiXCR to the PCR reads. The sample lists roughly 110,000 distinct CDR3 sequences, 10% occurring once. This material consisted of PBMCs, taken before TCRalphabeta/CD19-depleted stem cell transplant. Receptors were obtained from a boy aged 2 to 10 with acute lymphoblastic leukemia, due to receive a stem cell transplant. Both conserved end residues are trimmed from each CDR3. The order of the fields is V gene, J gene, CDR3 protein.

v_gene: TRBV5-1; j_gene: TRBJ2-5; CDR3aa: ASSLAPIAGGGETQY
v_gene: TRBV5-5; j_gene: TRBJ2-2; CDR3aa: ASSESGMEAGELF
v_gene: TRBV28; j_gene: TRBJ2-7; CDR3aa: ASTRGGVGEQY
v_gene: TRBV11-2; j_gene: TRBJ2-1; CDR3aa: ASSGNRGYSYNEQF
v_gene: TRBV12-3/TRBV12-4; j_gene: TRBJ2-4; CDR3aa: ASSDSRGIIQY
v_gene: TRBV5-1; j_gene: TRBJ2-7; CDR3aa: ASSLTEGSYEQY
v_gene: TRBV5-1; j_gene: TRBJ2-7; CDR3aa: ASSMTSGSVYEQY
v_gene: TRBV12-3/TRBV12-4; j_gene: TRBJ1-2; CDR3aa: ASSETGDRAGYT
v_gene: TRBV7-9; j_gene: TRBJ2-1; CDR3aa: ASRKSSYNEQF
v_gene: TRBV15; j_gene: TRBJ2-4; CDR3aa: ATSRGPGLAGSSKNIQY
v_gene: TRBV5-1; j_gene: TRBJ1-1; CDR3aa: ASRTISVMNTEAF
v_gene: TRBV20-1; j_gene: TRBJ1-6; CDR3aa: SARDLFQLNSPLH
v_gene: TRBV5-1; j_gene: TRBJ2-1; CDR3aa: ASSVLAGAYNEQF
v_gene: TRBV29-1; j_gene: TRBJ2-1; CDR3aa: SVLGGSGGYNEQF
v_gene: TRBV5-1; j_gene: TRBJ2-7; CDR3aa: ASSFGQGFYEQY
v_gene: TRBV20-1; j_gene: TRBJ2-7; CDR3aa: SARDSSGLSYEQY
v_gene: TRBV28; j_gene: TRBJ2-2; CDR3aa: ASSSRDKNTGELF
v_gene: TRBV12-3/TRBV12-4; j_gene: TRBJ1-2; CDR3aa: ASSQQGYGYT
v_gene: TRBV11-2; j_gene: TRBJ2-1; CDR3aa: ASSLGATGGSYNEQF
v_gene: TRBV20-1; j_gene: TRBJ2-1; CDR3aa: SARNPARPPGNEQF
v_gene: TRBV6-6; j_gene: TRBJ2-7; CDR3aa: ASTGQDAYEQY
v_gene: TRBV5-6; j_gene: TRBJ2-1; CDR3aa: ASSLRSGQGFI
v_gene: TRBV30; j_gene: TRBJ2-1; CDR3aa: AWSALSRNEQF
v_gene: TRBV6-1; j_gene: TRBJ2-1; CDR3aa: ASNKRGYNEQF
v_gene: TRBV12-3/TRBV12-4; j_gene: TRBJ2-2; CDR3aa: ASSLGTGPFNTGELF
v_gene: TRBV20-1; j_gene: TRBJ1-5; CDR3aa: SARSRGQPQH
v_gene: TRBV27; j_gene: TRBJ2-7; CDR3aa: ASSPLSSGPVTYEQY
v_gene: TRBV6-1; j_gene: TRBJ2-7; CDR3aa: ASRTSGHNRYEQY
v_gene: TRBV3-1; j_gene: TRBJ1-3; CDR3aa: ASSQGAGVSGNTIY
v_gene: TRBV5-1; j_gene: TRBJ2-3; CDR3aa: ASSLGFGLSNRTDTQY
v_gene: TRBV5-4; j_gene: TRBJ2-1; CDR3aa: ASSLSRQGMFGAYNEQF
v_gene: TRBV29-1; j_gene: TRBJ2-7; CDR3aa: SATGTESYEQY
v_gene: TRBV11-2; j_gene: TRBJ2-3; CDR3aa: ASSVQGDTDTQY
v_gene: TRBV20-1; j_gene: TRBJ1-2; CDR3aa: SGGRGGSHGYT
v_gene: TRBV4-1; j_gene: TRBJ1-2; CDR3aa: ASSRQGRLHGYT
v_gene: TRBV5-1; j_gene: TRBJ1-6; CDR3aa: ASSLKENSPLH
v_gene: TRBV14; j_gene: TRBJ1-5; CDR3aa: ASSQDLRTWNQPQH
v_gene: TRBV14; j_gene: TRBJ2-6; CDR3aa: ASSQDIRSYRGRDSSGANVLT
v_gene: TRBV12-3/TRBV12-4; j_gene: TRBJ1-5; CDR3aa: ASRLGFGQPQH
v_gene: TRBV12-3/TRBV12-4; j_gene: TRBJ1-6; CDR3aa: ASSLLRRPLH